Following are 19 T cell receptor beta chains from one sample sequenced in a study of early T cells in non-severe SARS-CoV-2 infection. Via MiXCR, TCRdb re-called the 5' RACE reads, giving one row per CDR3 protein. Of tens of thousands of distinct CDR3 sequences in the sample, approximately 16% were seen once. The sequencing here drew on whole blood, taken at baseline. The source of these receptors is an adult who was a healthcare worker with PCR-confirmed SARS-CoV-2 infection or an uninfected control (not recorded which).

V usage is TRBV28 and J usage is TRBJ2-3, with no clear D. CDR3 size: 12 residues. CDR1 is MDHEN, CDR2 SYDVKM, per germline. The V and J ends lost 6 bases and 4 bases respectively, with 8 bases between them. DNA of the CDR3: TGTGCCAGCAGGTCTGTTCCAGATACGCAGTATTTT. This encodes CASRSVPDTQYF.

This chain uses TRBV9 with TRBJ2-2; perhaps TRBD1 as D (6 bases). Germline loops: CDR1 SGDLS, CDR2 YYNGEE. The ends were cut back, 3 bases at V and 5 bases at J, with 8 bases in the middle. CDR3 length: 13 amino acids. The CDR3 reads CASSEQGTGELFF. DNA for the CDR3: TGTGCCAGCAGCGAACAGGGAACCGGGGAGCTGTTTTTT.

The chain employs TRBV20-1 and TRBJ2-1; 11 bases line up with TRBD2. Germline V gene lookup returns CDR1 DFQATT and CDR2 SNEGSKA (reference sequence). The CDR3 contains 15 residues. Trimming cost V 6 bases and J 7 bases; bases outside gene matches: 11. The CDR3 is CSADRETSGVNEQFF. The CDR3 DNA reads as TGCAGTGCGGATAGGGAGACTAGCGGGGTAAATGAGCAGTTCTTC.

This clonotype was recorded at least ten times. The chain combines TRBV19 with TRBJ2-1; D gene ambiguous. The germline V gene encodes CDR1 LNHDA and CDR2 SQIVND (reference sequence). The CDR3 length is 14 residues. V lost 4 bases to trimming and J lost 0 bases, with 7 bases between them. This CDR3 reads CASSTSSSYNEQFF. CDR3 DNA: TGTGCCAGTAGTACAAGTAGCTCCTACAATGAGCAGTTCTTC.

This CDR3 is CASSQDSTGDEQYF. The CDR3 coding sequence is TGCGCCAGCAGCCAAGATTCGACAGGGGACGAGCAGTACTTC. This chain connects TRBV4-3 to TRBJ2-7, with TRBD1 identical over 8 bases. Germline CDR1 is LGHNA and CDR2 is YSLEER. V lost 0 bases, J lost 5 bases, and 3 bases stayed unmatched. This CDR3 has 14 residues.

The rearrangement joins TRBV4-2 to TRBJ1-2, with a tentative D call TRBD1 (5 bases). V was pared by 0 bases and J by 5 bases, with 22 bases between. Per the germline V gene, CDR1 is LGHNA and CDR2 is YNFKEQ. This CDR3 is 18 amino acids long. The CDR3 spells CASSQDFHWGRGSYGYTF. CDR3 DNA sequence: TGTGCCAGCAGCCAAGATTTTCACTGGGGACGCGGGTCTTATGGCTACACCTTC.

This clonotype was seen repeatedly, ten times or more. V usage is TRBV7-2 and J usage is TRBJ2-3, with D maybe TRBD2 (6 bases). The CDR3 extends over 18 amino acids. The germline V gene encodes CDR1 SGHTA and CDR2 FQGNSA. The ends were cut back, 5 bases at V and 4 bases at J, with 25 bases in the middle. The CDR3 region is CASSPRGPGLSRADTQYF. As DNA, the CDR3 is TGTGCCAGCAGCCCTAGGGGCCCGGGACTCTCTAGGGCAGATACGCAGTATTTT.

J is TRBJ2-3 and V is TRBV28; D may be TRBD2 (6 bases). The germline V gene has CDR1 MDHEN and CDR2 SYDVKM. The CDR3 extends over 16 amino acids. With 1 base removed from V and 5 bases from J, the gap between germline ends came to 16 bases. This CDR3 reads CASSLLSGGVGDTQYF. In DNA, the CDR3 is TGTGCCAGCAGTTTATTGAGCGGCGGGGTCGGAGATACGCAGTATTTT.

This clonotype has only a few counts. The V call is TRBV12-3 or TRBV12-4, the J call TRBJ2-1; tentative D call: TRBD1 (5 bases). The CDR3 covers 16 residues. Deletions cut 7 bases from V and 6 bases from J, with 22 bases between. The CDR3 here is CASTPILTSGINEQFF. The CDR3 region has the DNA TGTGCCAGCACCCCAATCCTCACATCAGGGATCAATGAGCAGTTCTTC.

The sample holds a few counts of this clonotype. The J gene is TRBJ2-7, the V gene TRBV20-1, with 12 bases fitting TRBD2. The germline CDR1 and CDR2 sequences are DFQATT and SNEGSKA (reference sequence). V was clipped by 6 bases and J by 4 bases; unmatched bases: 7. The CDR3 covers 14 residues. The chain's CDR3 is CSANRLAGVYEQYF. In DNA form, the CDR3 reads TGCAGTGCGAACCGACTAGCGGGAGTTTACGAGCAGTACTTC.

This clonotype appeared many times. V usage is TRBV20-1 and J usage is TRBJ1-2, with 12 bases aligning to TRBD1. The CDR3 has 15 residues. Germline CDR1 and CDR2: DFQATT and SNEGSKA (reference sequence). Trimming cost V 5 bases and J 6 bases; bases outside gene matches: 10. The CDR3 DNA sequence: TGCAGTGCTGGAAAGGCCGGGACAGGGGGCGATGGCTACACCTTC. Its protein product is CSAGKAGTGGDGYTF.

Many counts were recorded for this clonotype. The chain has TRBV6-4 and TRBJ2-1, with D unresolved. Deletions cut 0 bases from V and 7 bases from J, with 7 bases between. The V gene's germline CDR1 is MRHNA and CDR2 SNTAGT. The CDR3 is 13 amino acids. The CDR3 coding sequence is TGTGCCAGCAGTGACTCATCACGGAATGAGCAGTTCTTC. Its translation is CASSDSSRNEQFF.

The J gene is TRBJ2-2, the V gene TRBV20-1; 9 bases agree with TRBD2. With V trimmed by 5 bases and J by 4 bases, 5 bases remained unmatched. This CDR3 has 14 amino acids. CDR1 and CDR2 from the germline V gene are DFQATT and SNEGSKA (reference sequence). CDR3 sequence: CSAPGTSSTGELFF. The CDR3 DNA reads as TGCAGTGCTCCTGGGACTAGCAGCACCGGGGAGCTGTTTTTT.

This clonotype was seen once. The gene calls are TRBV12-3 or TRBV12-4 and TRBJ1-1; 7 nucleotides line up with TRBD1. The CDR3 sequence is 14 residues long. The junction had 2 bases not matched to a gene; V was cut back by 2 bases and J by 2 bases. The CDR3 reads CASSLQGDNTEAFF. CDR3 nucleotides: TGTGCCAGCAGTTTACAGGGGGACAACACTGAAGCTTTCTTT.

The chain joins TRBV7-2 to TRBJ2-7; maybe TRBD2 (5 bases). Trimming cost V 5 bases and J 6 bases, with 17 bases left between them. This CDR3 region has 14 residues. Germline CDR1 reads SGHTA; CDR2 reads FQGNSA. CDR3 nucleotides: TGTGCCAGCAGCCCCGGGGTCACGGAGCGCGAGCAGTACTTC. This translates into CASSPGVTEREQYF.

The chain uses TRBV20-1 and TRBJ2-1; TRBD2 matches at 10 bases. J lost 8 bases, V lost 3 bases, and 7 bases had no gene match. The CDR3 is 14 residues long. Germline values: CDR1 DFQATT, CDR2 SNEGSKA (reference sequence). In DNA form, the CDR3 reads TGCAGTGCTAGGGAGCGGGAGGGCCCAGATGAGCAGTTCTTC. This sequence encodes CSAREREGPDEQFF.

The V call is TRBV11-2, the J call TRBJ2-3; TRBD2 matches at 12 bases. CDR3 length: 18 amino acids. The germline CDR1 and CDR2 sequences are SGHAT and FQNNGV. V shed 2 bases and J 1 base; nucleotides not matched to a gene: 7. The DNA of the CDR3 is TGTGCCAGCAGCTTACGGCTAGCGGGAGGGCCAGGCACAGATACGCAGTATTTT. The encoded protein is CASSLRLAGGPGTDTQYF.

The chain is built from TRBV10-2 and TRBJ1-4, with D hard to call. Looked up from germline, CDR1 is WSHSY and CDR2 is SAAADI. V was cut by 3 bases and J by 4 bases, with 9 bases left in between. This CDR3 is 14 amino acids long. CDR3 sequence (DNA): TGCGCCAGCAGTGAACGGCGGCGTAATGAAAAACTGTTTTTT. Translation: CASSERRRNEKLFF.

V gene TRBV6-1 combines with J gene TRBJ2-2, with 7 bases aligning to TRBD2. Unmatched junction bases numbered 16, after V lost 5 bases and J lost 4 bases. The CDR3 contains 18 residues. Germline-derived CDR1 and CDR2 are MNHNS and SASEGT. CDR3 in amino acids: CASSFVGRDGDPTGELFF. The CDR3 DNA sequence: TGTGCCAGCAGTTTCGTAGGGAGGGACGGAGATCCCACCGGGGAGCTGTTTTTT.